The clone carrying this T cell receptor (beta chain) was detected many times. The antigen is not known. These data belong to a study of human T cells and chemical hapten exposure. Study outcomes and limitations: Expanded TCRs produced significantly more large CDR3 similarity clusters than controls did.

Time point reported: patch test 3, about 24 weeks after DPC sensitization. Documented treatment: therapeutic diphenylcyclopropenone sensitization with weekly scalp DPC. Trimming took off 3 bases at V and 10 bases at J, with 13 bases between the two ends. This CDR3 is 13 amino acids long. TCRdb reprocessed the RACE reads via MiXCR and lists one record per CDR3 protein. The sample yields about 82,000 distinct CDR3 sequences, 13% seen once. This sample comprised whole blood, obtained in connection with sensitization to the hapten diphenylcyclopropenone (DPC). This receptor was identified in a woman between 45 and 65 years old with alopecia areata. Some clones in this sample may be carry-over from other donors' samples. V usage is TRBV12-3 or TRBV12-4 and J usage is TRBJ2-1, with a possible D match to TRBD2 (6 bases). DNA of the CDR3: TGTGCCAGCAGTTTCCTGCGCCTAGCGGAGCAGTTCTTC. Residues: CASSFLRLAEQFF.